The 8 T cell receptor beta chains below were found in one sample sequenced in a study of identical twins. TCRdb fed the 5' RACE reads into MiXCR, producing one record per CDR3 protein. This table holds around 1.7 million distinct CDR3 sequences, around a third found once. The specimen was cord blood. The receptors were sampled from a newborn girl in good health.

In this sample, this clonotype turned up a few times. V gene TRBV5-6 combines with J gene TRBJ2-1; possibly TRBD1 for D (6 bases). CDR3 length: 15 residues. Trimming cost V 4 bases and J 4 bases, with 15 bases left between them. Germline lookup yields CDR1 SGHDT and CDR2 YYEEEE. Here the CDR3 DNA reads TGTGCCAGCAGCAACTATCCCGGGACATACAATGAGCAGTTCTTC. Encoded protein: CASSNYPGTYNEQFF. The entire variable domain, with the rest obtained from reference TRBV5-6 and TRBJ2-1, is as follows: DAGVTQSPTHLIKTRGQQVTLRCSPKSGHDTVSWYQQALGQGPQFIFQYYEEEERQRGNFPDRFSGHQFPNYSSELNVNALLLGDSALYLCASSNYPGTYNEQFFGPGTRLTVL.

The chain combines TRBV6-6 with TRBJ2-7; no firm D call. The J call is doubtful: the DNA matches TRBJ2-5 better. Germline V gives CDR1 MNHNY, CDR2 SVGAGI (reference sequence). This CDR3 spans 15 amino acids. The CDR3 loop is CASSYLAALKETQYF. The DNA of the CDR3 is TGTGCCAGCAGTTACCTGGCAGCTTTGAAAGAGACCCAGTACTTC.

This sequence joins TRBV20-1 and TRBJ2-3; 8 nucleotides line up with TRBD1. J gave up 5 bases and V 4 bases, and 11 bases lay outside the gene matches. There are 15 residues in the CDR3. The V gene's germline CDR1 is DFQATT and CDR2 SNEGSKA (reference sequence). The CDR3: CSAIRREQGGDTQYF. CDR3 in DNA: TGCAGTGCTATCCGCAGGGAACAGGGGGGAGATACGCAGTATTTT.

A few counts support this clonotype. The chain links TRBV13 to TRBJ2-4, with a tentative D call TRBD1 (6 bases). The CDR3 sequence is 16 residues long. Germline V gene sequence: CDR1 PRHDT, CDR2 FYEKMQ (reference sequence). V was clipped by 6 bases and J by 0 bases, with 15 bases between them. In nucleotides, the CDR3 is TGTGCCAGCAGTTTTCAGGGGCCCCGAGCCAAAAACATTCAGTACTTC. It specifies CASSFQGPRAKNIQYF.

This clonotype showed up just a few times. The chain carries TRBV9 and TRBJ2-1; 11 positions agree with TRBD2. Losses at the gene ends were 2 bases for V and 4 bases for J; bases not matched to a gene: 5. The CDR3 covers 16 residues. Per the germline V gene, CDR1 is SGDLS and CDR2 is YYNGEE. CDR3 protein: CASSVNGLAGYNEQFF. CDR3 nucleotide sequence: TGTGCCAGCAGCGTTAATGGACTAGCGGGTTACAATGAGCAGTTCTTC.

J is TRBJ2-5 and V is TRBV12-5; a weak D match, TRBD1 (6 bases). Germline V gene sequence: CDR1 LGHNT, CDR2 FRNRAP. The V and J ends lost 1 base and 1 base respectively, with 10 bases between them. The CDR3 spans 15 residues. CDR3 nucleotides: TGTGCTAGTGGTTTGGGGGACACCTTCCAAGAGACCCAGTACTTC. It specifies CASGLGDTFQETQYF.

The gene calls are TRBV6-5 and TRBJ2-3; D possibly uses TRBD1 or TRBD2 (5 bases each). The germline V gene encodes CDR1 MNHEY and CDR2 SVGAGI. The V end was cut by 0 bases, the J end by 2 bases, with 15 bases between. The CDR3 extends over 17 amino acids. CDR3 nucleotide sequence: TGTGCCAGCAGTTACTCGTTCGGGACCATCAACACAGATACGCAGTATTTT. Protein: CASSYSFGTINTDTQYF.

Turning to this clonotype: One end of the junction fails to match germline, which may point to a read error. The chain combines TRBV2 with TRBJ2-1; D perhaps matches TRBD2 (6 bases). CDR3 length equals 16 residues. Looked up from germline, CDR1 is SNHLY and CDR2 is FYNNEI. CDR3: CASSELAGTSYNGQFF. In DNA, the CDR3 is TGTGCCAGCAGTGAACTGGCGGGGACGTCCTACAATGGGCAGTTCTTC.